This section outlines one T cell receptor (beta chain) sequence together with its context. What it recognizes is unknown. These data come from a study of Ad26.COV2.S vaccination and SARS-CoV-2 variants. Study conclusions and caveats: The TCR breadth and depth analyses may have produced an underestimate of total T cell responses. Vaccine recipients posted higher spike-specific TCR breadth than their placebo counterparts.

The data were produced by immunoSEQ multiplex PCR, yet TCRdb's version contains in-frame clones alone and is incomplete. The sample yields some 340,000 clones, around four fifths seen once. Regarding treatment: approximately 18 received Ad26.COV2.S at low or high dose, single or two shots; 5 received placebo; per-sample allocation not given. Specimens were obtained on day 63 following the first vaccine or placebo injection. Wuhan-strain spike was delivered by a replication-incompetent Ad26 vector. The CDR3 is made up of 16 amino acids. The source of this sequence is a person aged 18-60 years who received the Ad26.COV2.S COVID-19 vaccine or a placebo. Specimen: peripheral blood, collected in a trial of Ad26.COV2.S vaccine versus placebo. This chain connects TRBV21-1 to TRBJ1-2; no DNA check was done on the table's D call, TRBD1. TRBV21-1 is marked as a pseudogene. As DNA, the CDR3 is TGTGCCAGCAGACAGGGGGGTGGGAACTCTACATATGGCTACACCTTC. It translates to CASRQGGGNSTYGYTF.